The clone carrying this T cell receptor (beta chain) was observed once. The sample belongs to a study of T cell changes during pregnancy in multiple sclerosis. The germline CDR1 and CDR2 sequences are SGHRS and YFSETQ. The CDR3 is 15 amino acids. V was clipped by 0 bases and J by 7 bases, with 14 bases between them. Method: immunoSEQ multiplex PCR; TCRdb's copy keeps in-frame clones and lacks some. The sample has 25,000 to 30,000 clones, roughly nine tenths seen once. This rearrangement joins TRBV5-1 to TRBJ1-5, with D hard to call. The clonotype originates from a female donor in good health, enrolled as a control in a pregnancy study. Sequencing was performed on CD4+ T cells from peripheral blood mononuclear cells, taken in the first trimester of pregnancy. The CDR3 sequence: CASSLGVEEDQPQHF. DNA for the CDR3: TGCGCCAGCAGCTTGGGGGTAGAGGAAGACCAGCCCCAGCATTTT.